The source of this T cell receptor beta chain is a study of Graves' ophthalmopathy and Graves' hyperthyroidism. Patients newly diagnosed with hyperthyroidism, under 2 months' duration, were aged 18 to 65, the study reports. The study's findings and limits: Ophthalmopathy progression was predicted by the model at roughly 69% sensitivity and less than 80% specificity.

From germline, CDR1 is KGHDR and CDR2 SFDVKD. V lost 4 bases and J lost 5; bases outside the gene matches: 3. The CDR3 loop spans 14 amino acids. For repertoire sequencing, the TCR beta CDR3 regions were amplified from RNA transcripts. RT-PCR in the first round used HTBI primers; a second-round multiplex PCR followed. MiXCR, run by TCRdb on the multiplex PCR reads, gives a single entry per CDR3 protein. The repertoire includes around 1,000,000 distinct CDR3 sequences, roughly two fifths of them detected once, and over 8.5% sits in the top ten. This clonotype was counted at least ten times. The antigen is unknown.

The rearrangement uses TRBV24-1 and TRBJ1-5; 8 bases fit TRBD1. Material: peripheral blood or thyroid tissue (not recorded which). The receptor was isolated from an adult man with Graves' hyperthyroidism. The CDR3 spells CATSETDRDQPQHF. DNA of the CDR3: TGTGCCACCAGTGAGACGGACAGGGATCAGCCCCAGCATTTT.